A single sample gave rise to the 24 T cell receptor beta chains below, sequenced in a study of blood T cell repertoires in COVID-19. The data were produced by immunoSEQ multiplex PCR, yet TCRdb's version contains in-frame clones alone and is incomplete. This sample has over 100,000 clones, with approximately 84% found just once. The sequenced material came from peripheral blood. These receptors originate from a human donor in a cohort sampled during active COVID-19.

The DNA for the CDR3 is TGTGCCAGCAGCCATTACAGGGCCGAGGGCTCACCCCTCCACTTT. Protein product: CASSHYRAEGSPLHF. This chain links TRBV3-1 (or the pseudogene TRBV3-2) with TRBJ1-6, with D perhaps TRBD1 (6 bases). Per the germline V gene, CDR1 is LGHDT and CDR2 is YNNKEL (reference sequence). The CDR3 length is 15 residues. V was trimmed by 3 bases and J by 10 bases, leaving 16 bases between them.

The chain couples TRBV28 to TRBJ2-5, with D tentatively TRBD1 (5 bases). This CDR3 comprises 15 residues. Per the germline V gene, CDR1 is MDHEN and CDR2 is SYDVKM. Trimming left V 2 bases short and J 1 base short, with 11 bases between. The CDR3 protein is CASSLDRQTQETQYF. The CDR3, as DNA: TGTGCCAGCAGTTTAGATCGACAGACCCAAGAGACCCAGTACTTC.

The chain recombines TRBV6-2 or TRBV6-3 with TRBJ2-1; 7 bases align to TRBD2. Germline CDR1 MNHEY, CDR2 SVGEGT. The V segment lost 6 bases and the J segment 10 bases; nucleotides outside the gene matches: 3. This CDR3 spans 11 amino acids. For the CDR3, the DNA is TGTGCCAGCAGCCTGGGGGGGGAGCAGTTCTTC. Translating gives CASSLGGEQFF.

This rearrangement joins TRBV9 to TRBJ2-1; D is uncertain. There are 13 residues in the CDR3. With 2 bases removed from V and 2 bases from J, the gap between germline ends came to 5 bases. Per germline, CDR1 SGDLS and CDR2 YYNGEE. The CDR3 DNA follows: TGTGCCAGCAGCGTTAACACCTACAATGAGCAGTTCTTC. As protein: CASSVNTYNEQFF.

The chain's CDR3 is CASSLAGVEQYF. Written as DNA, the CDR3 is TGTGCCAGCAGCTTAGCCGGGGTCGAGCAGTACTTC. This chain uses TRBV11-1 with TRBJ2-7; tentatively, D is TRBD2 (5 bases). With 0 bases removed from V and 6 bases from J, the gap between germline ends came to 6 bases. The CDR3 has 12 residues. The V gene's germline CDR1 is SGHAT and CDR2 FQDESV (reference sequence).

The chain uses TRBV5-4 and TRBJ2-3; 7 bases agree with TRBD1. V gave up 0 bases and J gave up 1 base; unmatched junction bases: 2. The germline gives CDR1 SGHNT, CDR2 YYREEE (reference sequence). CDR3 length equals 15 residues. DNA for the CDR3: TGTGCCAGCAGCTTGGGAGGGACAGGCACAGATACGCAGTATTTT. As protein: CASSLGGTGTDTQYF.

This sequence joins TRBV4-3 and TRBJ2-2; 9 nucleotides match TRBD2. CDR3 length: 14 residues. V was clipped by 3 bases and J by 6 bases; unmatched bases: 2. Germline CDR1 is LGHNA and CDR2 is YSLEER. CDR3 coding DNA: TGCGCCAGCAGCCAGTGGACTAGCGCCGGGGAGCTGTTTTTT. Protein product: CASSQWTSAGELFF.

The chain has TRBV7-9 and TRBJ2-5; D uncertain. V lost 1 base to trimming and J lost 4 bases, with 16 bases between them. This CDR3 contains 16 residues. CDR1 and CDR2 (germline): SEHNR, FQNEAQ (reference sequence). The CDR3 DNA sequence: TGTGCCAGCAGCTTAGGGGTTAACGGCGGCTCAGAGACCCAGTACTTC. It translates to CASSLGVNGGSETQYF. Full variable domain (rest looked up from reference TRBV7-9 and TRBJ2-5): DTGVSQNPRHKITKRGQNVTFRCDPISEHNRLYWYRQTLGQGPEFLTYFQNEAQLEKSRLLSDRFSAERPKGSFSTLEIQRTEQGDSAMYLCASSLGVNGGSETQYFGPGTRLLVL.

The rearrangement links TRBV2 to TRBJ2-2, with D possibly TRBD1 on 5 matching bases. This CDR3 has 14 amino acids. Germline V gene lookup returns CDR1 SNHLY and CDR2 FYNNEI. With 5 bases removed from V and 1 base from J, the gap between germline ends came to 8 bases. The CDR3 DNA follows: TGTGCCAGCAGTACCAGGGTGAACACCGGGGAGCTGTTTTTT. Amino acid sequence: CASSTRVNTGELFF.

V is TRBV7-2 and J is TRBJ2-7, with D possibly matching TRBD1 (5 bases). Trimming took 5 bases from V and 4 from J, leaving 9 bases between them. This CDR3 comprises 12 residues. Germline assignment: CDR1 SGHTA and CDR2 FQGNSA. DNA for the CDR3: TGTGCCAGCAGCCGACAGACTTACGAGCAGTACTTC. It specifies CASSRQTYEQYF. The whole variable domain, filled in from reference TRBV7-2 and TRBJ2-7, reads GAGVSQSPSNKVTEKGKDVELRCDPISGHTALYWYRQSLGQGLEFLIYFQGNSAPDKSGLPSDRFSAERTGGSVSTLTIQRTQQEDSAVYLCASSRQTYEQYFGPGTRLTVT.

V and J are TRBV28 and TRBJ1-4, with TRBD1 matching 9 bases. V shed 4 bases and J 7 bases; nucleotides not matched to a gene: 4. Germline V CDR1 and CDR2: MDHEN, SYDVKM. The CDR3 length is 14 residues. The CDR3 DNA sequence: TGTGCCAGCAGTTCAACAGGGGGCATTGAAAAACTGTTTTTT. It codes for CASSSTGGIEKLFF. The complete variable domain, with remaining parts taken from reference TRBV28 and TRBJ1-4, reads DVKVTQSSRYLVKRTGEKVFLECVQDMDHENMFWYRQDPGLGLRLIYFSYDVKMKEKGDIPEGYSVSREKKERFSLILESASTNQTSMYLCASSSTGGIEKLFFGSGTQLSVL.

This rearrangement joins TRBV5-1 to TRBJ2-7; D is perhaps TRBD1 (6 bases). Germline V CDR1 and CDR2: SGHRS, YFSETQ. V lost 4 bases and J lost 3, with 14 bases in between. The CDR3 has 14 amino acids. The CDR3 coding sequence is TGCGCCAGCAGCCGGGACACCGAAGTCTACGAGCAGTACTTC. Amino acid sequence: CASSRDTEVYEQYF.

This clone was observed a single time. This chain links TRBV7-9 with TRBJ2-7; no clear D. V lost 5 bases and J 0 bases, leaving 11 bases between the germline ends. CDR3 length equals 14 residues. Looked up from germline, CDR1 is SEHNR and CDR2 is FQNEAQ (reference sequence). CDR3: CASSPQEYSYEQYF. In nucleotides, the CDR3 is TGTGCCAGCAGCCCTCAGGAATACTCCTACGAGCAGTACTTC.

This rearrangement joins TRBV7-2 to TRBJ2-7; D not certain. CDR1 SGHTA and CDR2 FQGNSA come from the germline V gene. The V end lost 5 bases, the J end lost 7 bases, and 9 bases lay between the germline ends. The CDR3 is made up of 11 amino acids. In nucleotides, the CDR3 is TGTGCCAGCAGCCACCTCAGGGAGCAGTACTTC. It yields the protein CASSHLREQYF.

The chain links TRBV7-6 to TRBJ2-3; D may be TRBD2 (6 bases). V gave up 5 bases and J gave up 2 bases, with 17 bases separating them. Germline-derived CDR1 and CDR2 are SGHVS and FNYEAQ. This CDR3 region has 16 residues. The CDR3 sequence is CASSLGRTANTDTQYF. For the CDR3, the DNA is TGTGCCAGCAGCCTGGGGAGGACGGCAAACACAGATACGCAGTATTTT.

This rearrangement joins TRBV3-1 (or the pseudogene TRBV3-2) to TRBJ1-2, with TRBD1 as a possible D gene (6 bases). Germline-derived CDR1 and CDR2 are LGHDT and YNNKEL (reference sequence). The germline V and J ends were trimmed by 11 bases and 4 bases, with 14 bases remaining between them. The CDR3 runs to 12 residues. The CDR3: CAAKNRAYGYTF. The CDR3 nucleotides are TGTGCCGCGAAGAACAGGGCCTATGGCTACACCTTC.

This chain uses TRBV18 with TRBJ2-1; 9 bases match TRBD2. The CDR3 spans 15 residues. Germline V CDR1 and CDR2: KGHSH, LQKENI. J lost 8 bases, V lost 2 bases, and 7 bases had no gene match. The CDR3 loop reads CASSPGLAGKDEQFF. The CDR3 nucleotides are TGTGCCAGCTCACCAGGGCTAGCGGGGAAGGATGAGCAGTTCTTC.

The CDR3, as DNA: TGCGCCAGCAAAAATCCTAACACTGAAGCTTTCTTT. Its protein is CASKNPNTEAFF. V gene TRBV5-1 combines with J gene TRBJ1-1; no definite D call. Germline assignment: CDR1 SGHRS and CDR2 YFSETQ. The CDR3 covers 12 residues. V lost 6 bases to trimming and J lost 2 bases, with 8 bases between them. Full variable domain (remainder filled in from reference TRBV5-1 and TRBJ1-1): KAGVTQTPRYLIKTRGQQVTLSCSPISGHRSVSWYQQTPGQGLQFLFEYFSETQRNKGNFPGRFSGRQFSNSRSEMNVSTLELGDSALYLCASKNPNTEAFFGQGTRLTVV.

The chain recombines TRBV6-2 or TRBV6-3 with TRBJ2-2; TRBD1 matches 8 bases. In germline, CDR1 is MNHEY, CDR2 SVGEGT. The CDR3 length is 17 residues. V dropped 5 bases and J dropped 0; count of bases not matched to a gene: 8. DNA for the CDR3: TGTGCCAGCAGTACCTGGGACAGGCTTACGAACACCGGGGAGCTGTTTTTT. Residues: CASSTWDRLTNTGELFF.

The chain employs TRBV9 and TRBJ2-2, with 9 bases lining up with TRBD1. From germline, CDR1 is SGDLS and CDR2 YYNGEE. CDR3 size: 14 residues. The V and J ends lost 3 bases and 4 bases, in that order; junction bases with no gene match: 1. DNA for the CDR3: TGTGCCAGCAGCGCGGACAGGGGCACCGGGGAGCTGTTTTTT. Protein: CASSADRGTGELFF.

The count of this clone is one. V usage is TRBV5-1 and J usage is TRBJ1-1; TRBD1 might be the D (5 bases). Germline CDR1 and CDR2: SGHRS and YFSETQ. The length of the CDR3 is 13 residues. The V end lost 1 base, the J end lost 7 bases, and 11 bases lay between the germline ends. Here the CDR3 reads CASSLKTESEAFF. CDR3 in DNA: TGCGCCAGCAGCTTGAAGACAGAAAGTGAAGCTTTCTTT.

The V call is TRBV5-1, the J call TRBJ2-1; D perhaps matches TRBD2 (6 bases). Per the germline V gene, CDR1 is SGHRS and CDR2 is YFSETQ. V dropped 1 base and J dropped 4 bases, with 12 bases sitting between them. The CDR3 consists of 15 residues. CDR3 loop: CASSLTSSPYNEQFF. The CDR3 DNA follows: TGCGCCAGCAGCTTGACTAGCTCGCCTTACAATGAGCAGTTCTTC.

This sequence joins TRBV19 and TRBJ2-4; 9 bases are shared with TRBD2. V dropped 4 bases and J dropped 5; count of bases not matched to a gene: 6. The CDR3 loop spans 15 amino acids. CDR1 is LNHDA, CDR2 SQIVND, per germline (reference sequence). The CDR3 region is CASSKGLAFENIQYF. DNA for the CDR3: TGTGCCAGTAGTAAAGGACTAGCGTTCGAAAACATTCAGTACTTC. The whole variable domain, remainder taken from reference TRBV19 and TRBJ2-4, is DGGITQSPKYLFRKEGQNVTLSCEQNLNHDAMYWYRQDPGQGLRLIYYSQIVNDFQKGDIAEGYSVSREKKESFPLTVTSAQKNPTAFYLCASSKGLAFENIQYFGAGTRLSVL.

The chain has TRBV7-8 and TRBJ1-5; D is perhaps TRBD1 (5 bases). Germline lookup yields CDR1 SGHVS and CDR2 FQNEAQ. This CDR3 is 13 amino acids long. The V and J ends lost 5 bases and 5 bases respectively, with 10 bases between them. The CDR3 DNA is TGTGCCAGCAGCCTCAGGGCGCATCAGCCCCAGCATTTT. It translates to CASSLRAHQPQHF. The full variable domain, with the rest looked up from reference TRBV7-8 and TRBJ1-5, is GAGVSQSPRYKVAKRGQDVALRCDPISGHVSLFWYQQALGQGPEFLTYFQNEAQLDKSGLPSDRFFAERPEGSVSTLKIQRTQQEDSAVYLCASSLRAHQPQHFGDGTRLSIL.